The 28 T cell receptor beta chains below come from one sample, sequenced in a study of post-analysis software for immune sequencing data. Study results and limitations: There were a handful of TRBV segments more frequent in patients than controls, and TRBV5-6, TRBV5-1 and TRBV20-1 were among them.

No antigen has been identified for these receptors. Prepared libraries of TCR beta cDNA carried unique molecular identifiers. TCRdb re-called the PCR reads with MiXCR, one entry per CDR3 protein. The sample has roughly 580,000 distinct CDR3 sequences, 44% seen once. Sample: blood. Every receptor here comes from a girl aged 5 to 17 with multiple sclerosis.

As to this clonotype: A read error may produce the germline difference seen at one junction end. This chain joins TRBV11-3 and TRBJ2-2; TRBD2 might be the D (6 bases). Germline CDR1 reads SGHNT; CDR2 reads YENEEA. This CDR3 comprises 14 residues. CDR3: CASSLEGATRELFF. DNA of the CDR3: TGTGCCAGCAGCTTGGAGGGAGCCACCCGGGAGCTGTTTTTT.

This chain joins TRBV12-3 or TRBV12-4 and TRBJ2-7; D gene unclear. V lost 4 bases and J 2 bases, leaving 12 bases between the germline ends. CDR3 length equals 14 residues. This CDR3 is CASSSPGLTYEQYF. The CDR3 bases are TGTGCCAGCAGTTCGCCAGGCCTTACCTACGAGCAGTACTTC.

This clonotype was counted between two and nine times. The chain is built from TRBV6-2 or TRBV6-3 and TRBJ2-3; 9 bases agree with TRBD2. Germline assignment: CDR1 MNHEY and CDR2 SVGEGT. Losses at the gene ends were 6 bases for V and 4 bases for J; bases not matched to a gene: 14. This CDR3 spans 17 amino acids. The CDR3 sequence is CASRGIAGGLGADTQYF. The CDR3 DNA reads as TGTGCCAGCAGAGGTATCGCGGGAGGGCTTGGCGCAGATACGCAGTATTTT.

The chain employs TRBV29-1 and TRBJ2-7; 10 nucleotides match TRBD2. Unmatched junction bases numbered 5, after V lost 6 bases and J lost 3 bases. The CDR3 length is 13 residues. Germline loops: CDR1 SQVTM, CDR2 ANQGSEA. The CDR3 sequence: CSVLSGGRYEQYF. The CDR3 nucleotides read TGCAGCGTACTTAGCGGGGGGCGCTACGAGCAGTACTTC.

The CDR3 sequence: CASSLEASGSGEQFF. CDR3 nucleotides: TGTGCCAGCAGCTTAGAGGCTAGCGGGAGCGGGGAGCAGTTCTTC. The V and J genes are TRBV7-2 and TRBJ2-1; 10 bases match TRBD2. CDR1 is SGHTA and CDR2 is FQGNSA in the germline V gene. V dropped 1 base and J dropped 10; count of bases not matched to a gene: 7. This CDR3 region has 15 residues.

This clonotype was seen a handful of times. V usage is TRBV10-3 and J usage is TRBJ1-1; TRBD1 aligns across 7 bases. V shed 0 bases, J shed 1 base, and the junction held 2 bases outside the gene matches. The CDR3 is 15 amino acids. CDR1 and CDR2 (germline): ENHRY, SYGVKD. CDR3 protein: CAISESGDRNTEAFF. DNA for the CDR3: TGTGCCATCAGTGAGTCGGGGGACAGGAACACTGAAGCTTTCTTT.

The genes are TRBV20-1 and TRBJ2-1; the match to TRBD2 covers 11 bases. CDR3 length: 16 residues. V trimming: 6 bases; J trimming: 6 bases; junction bases outside the gene matches: 13. In germline, CDR1 is DFQATT, CDR2 SNEGSKA (reference sequence). The CDR3 is CSARGLAERRGNEQFF. DNA for the CDR3: TGCAGTGCCCGGGGACTAGCGGAAAGACGGGGCAATGAGCAGTTCTTC.

This clonotype was seen a single time. The chain combines TRBV5-1 with TRBJ1-4; weak D call: TRBD1 (5 bases). CDR1 and CDR2 from the germline V gene are SGHRS and YFSETQ. This CDR3 contains 13 residues. V was clipped by 4 bases and J by 6 bases, with 10 bases between them. Here the CDR3 DNA reads TGCGCCAGCAGCCCGGACATAGATGAAAAACTGTTTTTT. It translates to CASSPDIDEKLFF. Complete variable domain (other parts from reference TRBV5-1 and TRBJ1-4): KAGVTQTPRYLIKTRGQQVTLSCSPISGHRSVSWYQQTPGQGLQFLFEYFSETQRNKGNFPGRFSGRQFSNSRSEMNVSTLELGDSALYLCASSPDIDEKLFFGSGTQLSVL.

The rearrangement joins TRBV10-3 to TRBJ1-4; 9 nucleotides align to TRBD1. V shed 5 bases, J shed 5 bases, and the junction held 3 bases outside the gene matches. The CDR3 runs 14 residues. The V gene's germline CDR1 is ENHRY and CDR2 SYGVKD. As DNA, the CDR3 is TGTGCCATCAGTTCCGGGACAGGGAATGAAAAACTGTTTTTT. It specifies CAISSGTGNEKLFF.

CDR3 amino acids: CASSPGQGSDTQYF. Here the CDR3 DNA reads TGTGCCAGCAGTCCGGGACAGGGTTCAGATACGCAGTATTTT. V is TRBV12-3 or TRBV12-4 and J is TRBJ2-3; 9 bases are a match to TRBD1. This CDR3 contains 14 residues. V was clipped by 5 bases and J by 4 bases; unmatched bases: 4.

This clonotype was recorded once. This chain joins TRBV10-3 and TRBJ2-7; D is possibly TRBD2 (7 bases). Deletions cut 10 bases from V and 3 bases from J, with 19 bases between. The CDR3 spans 14 residues. In germline, CDR1 is ENHRY, CDR2 SYGVKD. The CDR3 nucleotides are TGTGCCACTACAAGAGGGGGGGGTCGCTACGAGCAGTACTTC. As protein: CATTRGGGRYEQYF.

This clonotype was picked up a small number of times. The chain recombines TRBV2 with TRBJ2-6, with D unclear. This CDR3 is built from 13 residues. Germline values: CDR1 SNHLY, CDR2 FYNNEI. Trimming stripped 7 bases from V and 5 bases from J, with 9 bases between. CDR3 nucleotides: TGTGCCAGCATCGATTATCGGGCCAACGTCCTGACTTTC. Translating it yields CASIDYRANVLTF.

This clonotype was counted between two and nine times. The V and J genes are TRBV5-1 and TRBJ2-5; 10 bases are a match to TRBD2. Germline CDR1 and CDR2: SGHRS and YFSETQ. With 4 bases clipped from V and 2 bases from J, the junction kept 8 bases outside the gene matches. The CDR3 is 16 residues long. CDR3 residues: CASSLTRTSGQETQYF. CDR3 DNA sequence: TGCGCCAGCAGCCTGACTCGGACTAGCGGACAAGAGACCCAGTACTTC. The whole variable domain, remainder taken from reference TRBV5-1 and TRBJ2-5, is KAGVTQTPRYLIKTRGQQVTLSCSPISGHRSVSWYQQTPGQGLQFLFEYFSETQRNKGNFPGRFSGRQFSNSRSEMNVSTLELGDSALYLCASSLTRTSGQETQYFGPGTRLLVL.

This clonotype was seen a handful of times. The rearrangement links TRBV7-6 to TRBJ2-3; 8 bases align to TRBD2. From germline, CDR1 is SGHVS and CDR2 FNYEAQ. The junction had 3 bases not matched to a gene; V was cut back by 3 bases and J by 1 base. The CDR3 sequence is 15 residues long. The CDR3 DNA reads TGTGCCAGCAGCTTGAATAGCGGGGGCACAGATACGCAGTATTTT. Residues: CASSLNSGGTDTQYF. The full variable domain, in which reference TRBV7-6 and TRBJ2-3 provide the parts outside the CDR3, is GAGVSQSPRYKVTKRGQDVALRCDPISGHVSLYWYRQALGQGPEFLTYFNYEAQQDKSGLPNDRFSAERPEGSISTLTIQRTEQRDSAMYRCASSLNSGGTDTQYFGPGTRLTVL.

CDR3 amino acids: CASRDGVWTDTQYF. The CDR3 region has the DNA TGTGCCAGCAGGGATGGAGTCTGGACAGATACGCAGTATTTT. This chain links TRBV7-2 with TRBJ2-3; no clear D gene. The CDR3 runs to 14 residues. With 6 bases removed from V and 3 bases from J, the gap between germline ends came to 13 bases. CDR1 is SGHTA, CDR2 FQGNSA, per germline.

The V and J genes are TRBV3-1 and TRBJ1-2; D remains unclear. This CDR3 is 13 amino acids long. Germline V gives CDR1 LGHDT, CDR2 YNNKEL (reference sequence). Trimming left V 4 bases short and J 7 bases short, with 13 bases between. The CDR3 DNA sequence: TGTGCCAGCAGCCGAGAGGCGACGCGTGGCTACACCTTC. Its translation: CASSREATRGYTF.

The chain joins TRBV6-5 to TRBJ2-7, with 12 bases aligning to TRBD2. Per the germline V gene, CDR1 is MNHEY and CDR2 is SVGAGI. This CDR3 spans 17 amino acids. After removal of 2 bases from V and 4 bases from J, the junction contained 9 bases not matched to a gene. The CDR3 protein is CASSYPSTSGRSYEQYF. The CDR3 nucleotides read TGTGCCAGCAGTTACCCCTCTACTAGCGGGAGGTCTTACGAGCAGTACTTC.

This clonotype was detected a few times. V usage is TRBV30 and J usage is TRBJ2-7; tentatively, D is TRBD2 (5 bases). The V gene lost 5 bases and the J gene lost 0 bases, with 11 bases spanning the gap. Germline CDR1 GTSNPN, CDR2 SVGIG (reference sequence). The CDR3 sequence is 13 residues long. CDR3 nucleotide sequence: TGTGCCTGGGGCCGAGGGTACTCCTACGAGCAGTACTTC. Translating gives CAWGRGYSYEQYF.

The chain recombines TRBV5-1 with TRBJ2-7, with D uncertain. Germline CDR1 is SGHRS and CDR2 is YFSETQ. The V end lost 0 bases, the J end lost 2 bases, and 9 bases lay between the germline ends. The CDR3 has 14 residues. The CDR3 nucleotides read TGCGCCAGCAGCTTGGCCCCCGACGCCTACGAGCAGTACTTC. It is translated as CASSLAPDAYEQYF.

This clonotype was seen a few times. J is TRBJ2-1 and V is TRBV12-3 or TRBV12-4; 8 positions agree with TRBD2. V lost 3 bases to trimming and J lost 0 bases; unmatched junction nucleotides: 4. This CDR3 is 16 amino acids long. The CDR3 DNA sequence: TGTGCCAGCAGTTTCCGGCTAGCGGGCTCCTACAATGAGCAGTTCTTC. It encodes CASSFRLAGSYNEQFF.

J is TRBJ2-3 and V is TRBV12-3 or TRBV12-4; tentative D call: TRBD2 (5 bases). This CDR3 comprises 16 residues. V was clipped by 0 bases and J by 3 bases, with 13 bases between them. The CDR3 nucleotides read TGTGCCAGCAGTTTAGCCCGTGGGAGTGGTACAGATACGCAGTATTTT. Translating it yields CASSLARGSGTDTQYF.

The chain uses TRBV24-1 and TRBJ2-1; 7 nucleotides match TRBD2. The CDR3 is 15 amino acids. V dropped 4 bases and J dropped 7; count of bases not matched to a gene: 9. Per germline, CDR1 KGHDR and CDR2 SFDVKD. CDR3: CATSETGLGGNEQFF. In DNA form, the CDR3 reads TGTGCCACCAGTGAAACAGGATTGGGGGGGAATGAGCAGTTCTTC.

The J gene is TRBJ1-1, the V gene TRBV7-2; D remains ambiguous. The CDR3 runs to 13 residues. V gave up 0 bases and J gave up 6 bases, with 8 bases separating them. CDR1 and CDR2 from the germline V gene are SGHTA and FQGNSA. Written as DNA, the CDR3 is TGTGCCAGCAGCTTAGCCCCCTCGCCTGAAGCTTTCTTT. It is translated as CASSLAPSPEAFF. Variable domain in full (rest from reference TRBV7-2 and TRBJ1-1): GAGVSQSPSNKVTEKGKDVELRCDPISGHTALYWYRQSLGQGLEFLIYFQGNSAPDKSGLPSDRFSAERTGGSVSTLTIQRTQQEDSAVYLCASSLAPSPEAFFGQGTRLTVV.

Of note for this clonotype: Relative to the germline gene, one junction end is altered; a read error may explain this. In nucleotides, the CDR3 is TGCGCCAGCAGCCATAAATTGGGGGATAACTCCCACGAGCAGTACTTC. Translating it yields CASSHKLGDNSHEQYF. The chain joins TRBV4-1 to TRBJ2-7; D assignment may be TRBD1 or TRBD2 (5 bases each). This CDR3 contains 16 residues. Germline V gene sequence: CDR1 MGHRA, CDR2 YSYEKL.

J is TRBJ1-1 and V is TRBV7-9; 10 bases line up with TRBD1. The ends lost 6 bases at V and 4 bases at J; junction bases unmatched: 5. The germline CDR1 and CDR2 sequences are SEHNR and FQNEAQ (reference sequence). The CDR3 has 14 amino acids. CDR3 nucleotide sequence: TGTGCCAGCAGTGGACAGGGGGTGGGCACTGAAGCTTTCTTT. This encodes CASSGQGVGTEAFF.

The chain has TRBV20-1 and TRBJ1-5, with a possible D match to TRBD1 (5 bases). Trimming took off 3 bases at V and 2 bases at J, with 14 bases between the two ends. The V gene's germline CDR1 is DFQATT and CDR2 SNEGSKA (reference sequence). This CDR3 has 15 amino acids. The DNA for the CDR3 is TGCAGTGCTAGCTTTGGGGGGAGCGGCAATCAGCCCCAGCATTTT. It codes for CSASFGGSGNQPQHF.

The V gene is TRBV5-1, the J gene TRBJ2-1; D ambiguous. Per germline, CDR1 SGHRS and CDR2 YFSETQ. V was trimmed by 0 bases and J by 5 bases, leaving 9 bases between them. The CDR3 loop spans 14 amino acids. The CDR3 protein is CASSLDGVNNEQFF. DNA for the CDR3: TGCGCCAGCAGCTTGGATGGCGTCAACAATGAGCAGTTCTTC. The full variable domain, completed using reference TRBV5-1 and TRBJ2-1, is KAGVTQTPRYLIKTRGQQVTLSCSPISGHRSVSWYQQTPGQGLQFLFEYFSETQRNKGNFPGRFSGRQFSNSRSEMNVSTLELGDSALYLCASSLDGVNNEQFFGPGTRLTVL.

This rearrangement joins TRBV7-9 to TRBJ2-1; 9 nucleotides match TRBD2. The CDR3 is 16 residues long. J gave up 7 bases and V 2 bases, and 9 bases lay outside the gene matches. CDR1 is SEHNR, CDR2 FQNEAQ, per germline (reference sequence). This chain's CDR3 is CASSLSAGGPGNEQFF. The CDR3 bases are TGTGCCAGCAGCTTATCTGCGGGAGGGCCAGGTAATGAGCAGTTCTTC.